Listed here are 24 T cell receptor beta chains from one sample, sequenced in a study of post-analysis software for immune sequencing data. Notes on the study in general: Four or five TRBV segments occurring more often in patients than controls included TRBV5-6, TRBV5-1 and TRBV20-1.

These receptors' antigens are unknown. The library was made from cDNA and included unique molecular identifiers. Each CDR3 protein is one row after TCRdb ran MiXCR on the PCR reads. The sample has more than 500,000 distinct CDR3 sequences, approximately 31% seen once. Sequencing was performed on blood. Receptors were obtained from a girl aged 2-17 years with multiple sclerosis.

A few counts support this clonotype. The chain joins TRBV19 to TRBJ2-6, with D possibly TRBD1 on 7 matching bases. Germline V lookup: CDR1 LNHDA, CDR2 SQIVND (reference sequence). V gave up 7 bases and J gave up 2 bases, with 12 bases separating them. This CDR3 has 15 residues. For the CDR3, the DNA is TGTGCCAGTACCCCCAGGGGGGCTGGGGCCAACGTCCTGACTTTC. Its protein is CASTPRGAGANVLTF.

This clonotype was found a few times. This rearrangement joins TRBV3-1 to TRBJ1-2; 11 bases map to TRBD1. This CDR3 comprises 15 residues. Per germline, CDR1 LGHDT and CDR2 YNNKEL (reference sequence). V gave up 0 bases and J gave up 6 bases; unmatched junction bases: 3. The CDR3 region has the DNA TGTGCCAGCAGCCAAGATTGGACAGGGGGCCATGGCTACACCTTC. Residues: CASSQDWTGGHGYTF.

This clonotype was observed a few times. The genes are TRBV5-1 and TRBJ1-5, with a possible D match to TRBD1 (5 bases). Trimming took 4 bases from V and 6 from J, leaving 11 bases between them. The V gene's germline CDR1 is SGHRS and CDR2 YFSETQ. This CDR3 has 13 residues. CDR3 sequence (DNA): TGCGCCAGCAGCGGGGACGGGCCTCAGCCCCAGCATTTT. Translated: CASSGDGPQPQHF.

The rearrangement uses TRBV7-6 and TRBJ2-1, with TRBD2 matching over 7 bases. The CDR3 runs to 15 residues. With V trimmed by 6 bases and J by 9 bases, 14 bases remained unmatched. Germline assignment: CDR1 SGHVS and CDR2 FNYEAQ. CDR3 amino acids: CASRTGTGGSIEQFF. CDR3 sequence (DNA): TGTGCCAGCAGGACCGGGACGGGGGGTTCTATTGAGCAGTTCTTC.

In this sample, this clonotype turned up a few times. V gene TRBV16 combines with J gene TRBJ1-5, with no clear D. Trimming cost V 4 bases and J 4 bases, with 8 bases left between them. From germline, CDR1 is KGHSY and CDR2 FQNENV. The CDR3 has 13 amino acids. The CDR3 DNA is TGTGCCAGCAGCCCCCCGGGTAATCAGCCCCAGCATTTT. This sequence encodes CASSPPGNQPQHF.

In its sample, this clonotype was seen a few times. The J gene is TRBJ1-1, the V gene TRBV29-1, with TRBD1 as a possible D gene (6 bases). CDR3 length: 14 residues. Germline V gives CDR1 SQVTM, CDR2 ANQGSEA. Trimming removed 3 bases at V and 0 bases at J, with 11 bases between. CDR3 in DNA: TGCAGCGTTGAGAGGACAGCTTTGAACACTGAAGCTTTCTTT. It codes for CSVERTALNTEAFF.

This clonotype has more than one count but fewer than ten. The CDR3 nucleotides read TGTGCCAGCAGCTTAAGGCCTGACATCCACAGGGGGGCTTTCATGAACACTGAAGCTTTCTTT. Protein sequence: CASSLRPDIHRGAFMNTEAFF. The J gene is TRBJ1-1, the V gene TRBV11-2, with 8 bases fitting TRBD1. Germline trimming cut 2 bases from V and 0 bases from J; bases unmatched to any gene: 20. The CDR3 runs to 21 residues. The germline V gene has CDR1 SGHAT and CDR2 FQNNGV.

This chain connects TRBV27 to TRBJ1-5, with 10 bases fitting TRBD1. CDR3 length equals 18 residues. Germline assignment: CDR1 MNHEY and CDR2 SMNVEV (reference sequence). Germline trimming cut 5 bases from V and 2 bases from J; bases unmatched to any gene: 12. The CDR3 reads CASSPRDRGLIGNQPQHF. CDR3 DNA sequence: TGTGCCAGCAGTCCGAGGGACAGGGGATTAATAGGCAATCAGCCCCAGCATTTT.

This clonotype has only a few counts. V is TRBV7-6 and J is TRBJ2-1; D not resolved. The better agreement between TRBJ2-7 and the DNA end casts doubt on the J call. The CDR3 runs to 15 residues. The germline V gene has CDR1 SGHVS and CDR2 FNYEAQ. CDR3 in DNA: TGTGCCAGCAGCTTCTCGATGAGCTCCTACAATGAGCAGTACTTC. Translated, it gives CASSFSMSSYNEQYF.

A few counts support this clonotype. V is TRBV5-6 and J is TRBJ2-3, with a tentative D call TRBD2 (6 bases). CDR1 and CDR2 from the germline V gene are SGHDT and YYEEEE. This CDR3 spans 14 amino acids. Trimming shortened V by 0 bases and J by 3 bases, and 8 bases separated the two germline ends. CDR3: CASSLGLVTDTQYF. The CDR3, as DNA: TGTGCCAGCAGCTTGGGACTAGTAACAGATACGCAGTATTTT.

This chain's CDR3 is CASSPPPLGTYGYTF. In nucleotides, the CDR3 is TGTGCCAGCAGTCCCCCCCCCTTGGGGACCTATGGCTACACCTTC. This chain links TRBV27 with TRBJ1-2; D is possibly TRBD1 (5 bases). The germline V and J ends were trimmed by 5 bases and 4 bases, with 17 bases remaining between them. Looked up from germline, CDR1 is MNHEY and CDR2 is SMNVEV (reference sequence). This CDR3 region has 15 residues.

The CDR3 is CASSFLHRDRVFSDTQYF. In nucleotides, the CDR3 is TGCGCCAGCAGCTTCTTACACCGGGACAGGGTATTCTCAGATACGCAGTATTTT. The chain couples TRBV5-1 to TRBJ2-3; 9 bases align to TRBD1. Losses at the gene ends were 2 bases for V and 4 bases for J; bases not matched to a gene: 14. The CDR3 runs 18 residues. Germline-derived CDR1 and CDR2 are SGHRS and YFSETQ.

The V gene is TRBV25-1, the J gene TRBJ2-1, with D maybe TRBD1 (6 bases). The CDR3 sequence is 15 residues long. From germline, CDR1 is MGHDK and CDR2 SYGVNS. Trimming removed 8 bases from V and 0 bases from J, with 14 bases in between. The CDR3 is CASGKQGSSYNEQFF. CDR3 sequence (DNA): TGTGCCAGCGGCAAACAGGGTTCCTCCTACAATGAGCAGTTCTTC. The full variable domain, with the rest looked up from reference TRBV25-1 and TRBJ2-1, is EADIYQTPRYLVIGTGKKITLECSQTMGHDKMYWYQQDPGMELHLIHYSYGVNSTEKGDLSSESTVSRIRTEHFPLTLESARPSHTSQYLCASGKQGSSYNEQFFGPGTRLTVL.

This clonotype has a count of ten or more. The CDR3 sequence is CASSQPGQGETQYF. CDR3 bases: TGCGCCAGCAGCCAACCCGGACAGGGGGAGACCCAGTACTTC. The chain carries TRBV4-1 and TRBJ2-5, with 9 bases aligning to TRBD1. The CDR3 is made up of 14 amino acids. The V and J ends lost 2 bases and 5 bases, in that order; junction bases with no gene match: 3. The V gene's germline CDR1 is MGHRA and CDR2 YSYEKL.

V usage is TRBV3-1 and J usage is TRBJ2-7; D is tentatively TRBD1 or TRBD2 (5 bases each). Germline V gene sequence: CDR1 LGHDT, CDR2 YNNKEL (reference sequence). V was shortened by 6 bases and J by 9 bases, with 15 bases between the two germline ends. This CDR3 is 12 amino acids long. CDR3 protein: CASSTGTGGQYF. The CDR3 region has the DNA TGTGCCAGCAGTACGGGAACAGGAGGGCAGTACTTC.

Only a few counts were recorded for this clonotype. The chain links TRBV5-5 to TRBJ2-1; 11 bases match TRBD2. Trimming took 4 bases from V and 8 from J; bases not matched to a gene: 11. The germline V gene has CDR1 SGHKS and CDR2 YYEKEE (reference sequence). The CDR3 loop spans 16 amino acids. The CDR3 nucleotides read TGTGCCAGCAGCCTCTTGGGCGGGACTAGCGGCGATGAGCAGTTCTTC. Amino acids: CASSLLGGTSGDEQFF.

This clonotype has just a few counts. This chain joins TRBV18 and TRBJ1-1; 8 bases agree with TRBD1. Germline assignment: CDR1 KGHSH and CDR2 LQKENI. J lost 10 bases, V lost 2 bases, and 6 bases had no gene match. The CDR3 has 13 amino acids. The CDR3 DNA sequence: TGTGCCAGCTCACCAGGCCAGGGGGCCGCAGCTTTCTTT. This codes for CASSPGQGAAAFF.

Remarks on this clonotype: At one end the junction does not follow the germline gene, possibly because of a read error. In DNA form, the CDR3 reads TGTGCCAGCAGCCGACAGGTTGAGGATCAGCCCCGGCATTTT. Translated, it gives CASSRQVEDQPRHF. This chain joins TRBV5-5 and TRBJ1-5; a possible D gene is TRBD1 (6 bases). Germline V CDR1 and CDR2: SGHKS, YYEKEE (reference sequence). CDR3 length: 14 residues.

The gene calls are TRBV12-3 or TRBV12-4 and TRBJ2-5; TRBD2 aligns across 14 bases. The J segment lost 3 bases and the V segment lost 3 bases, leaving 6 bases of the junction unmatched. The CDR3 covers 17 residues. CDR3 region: CASSLTSGGATKETQYF. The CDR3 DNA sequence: TGTGCCAGCAGTTTGACTAGCGGGGGGGCGACAAAAGAGACCCAGTACTTC.

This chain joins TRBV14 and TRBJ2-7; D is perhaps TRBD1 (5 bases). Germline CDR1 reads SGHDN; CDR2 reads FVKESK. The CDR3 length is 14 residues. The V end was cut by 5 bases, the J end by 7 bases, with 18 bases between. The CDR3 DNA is TGTGCCAGCAGCTATTCGACAGTGGTTAGAGAGCAGTACTTC. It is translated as CASSYSTVVREQYF.

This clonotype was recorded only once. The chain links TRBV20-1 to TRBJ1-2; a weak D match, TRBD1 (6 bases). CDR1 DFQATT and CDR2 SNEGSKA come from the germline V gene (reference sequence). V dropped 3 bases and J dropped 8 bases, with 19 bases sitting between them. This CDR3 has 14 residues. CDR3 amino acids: CSASLDSTFMGYTF. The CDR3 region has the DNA TGCAGTGCTAGTCTGGACAGCACATTTATGGGCTACACCTTC.

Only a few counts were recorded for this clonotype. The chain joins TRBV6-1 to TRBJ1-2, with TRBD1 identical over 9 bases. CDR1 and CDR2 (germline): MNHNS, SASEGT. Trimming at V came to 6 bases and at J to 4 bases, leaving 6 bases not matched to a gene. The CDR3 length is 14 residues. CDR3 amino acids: CASRGDRALYGYTF. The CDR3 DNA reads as TGTGCCAGCAGAGGGGACAGGGCCCTCTATGGCTACACCTTC.

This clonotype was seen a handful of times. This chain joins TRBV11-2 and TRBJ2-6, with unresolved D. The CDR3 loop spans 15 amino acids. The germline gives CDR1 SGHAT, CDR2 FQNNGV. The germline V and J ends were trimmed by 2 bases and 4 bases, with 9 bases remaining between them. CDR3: CASSLFESGANVLTF. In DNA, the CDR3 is TGTGCCAGCAGCTTATTTGAGTCCGGGGCCAACGTCCTGACTTTC.

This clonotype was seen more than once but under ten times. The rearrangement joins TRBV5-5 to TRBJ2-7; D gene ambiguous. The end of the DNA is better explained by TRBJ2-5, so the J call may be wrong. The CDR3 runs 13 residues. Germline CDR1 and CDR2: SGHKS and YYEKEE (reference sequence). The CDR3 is CASSLVIEETQYF. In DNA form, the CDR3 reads TGTGCCAGCAGCTTGGTGATTGAAGAGACCCAGTACTTC.